In its sample, the clone carrying this T cell receptor beta chain was seen a few times. The repertoire was sequenced with immunoSEQ multiplex PCR; TCRdb's copy has only in-frame clones and lacks some. The sample consists of more than 200,000 clones, over 65% of them appearing once. V was clipped by 4 bases and J by 8 bases; unmatched bases: 6. This CDR3 comprises 14 residues. Germline V gene lookup returns CDR1 MGHDK and CDR2 SYGVNS. This entry belongs to a study of cytotoxic CD8 clonotypes in ibrutinib-treated CLL. The chain combines TRBV25-1 with TRBJ2-1; 9 bases fit TRBD2. The input for sequencing was PBMCs, taken after 12 months of ibrutinib treatment. The clonotype originates from a human donor with chronic lymphocytic leukemia. The CDR3 DNA sequence: TGTGCCAGCAGTGTCTCTAGCGGGAATGATGAGCAGTTCTTC. Translated, it gives CASSVSSGNDEQFF.